This TCR beta chain was sequenced during a study of blood T cell repertoires in COVID-19. Donors in Cohort 3 who had recovered were those with two negative PCRs, healthcare professional clearance, or resolution of their symptoms. With 3 bases clipped from V and 4 bases from J, the junction kept 8 bases outside the gene matches. The CDR3 length is 16 residues. The germline CDR1 and CDR2 sequences are MGHRA and YSYEKL. Clones were read by immunoSEQ multiplex PCR, and TCRdb kept only the in-frame ones, dropping some. The table shows about 150,000 clones, with around four fifths occurring only once. The sequenced sample was PBMCs or T cells enriched from blood (not recorded which). The V call is TRBV4-1, the J call TRBJ1-4; the match to TRBD1 covers 7 bases. This receptor was identified in a woman between 35 and 50 years old who had recovered from COVID-19. The CDR3 DNA reads as TGCGCCAGCAGCCAGGTTGGACAGGCCCGTAATGAAAAACTGTTTTTT. Protein: CASSQVGQARNEKLFF.